A selection of T cell receptor beta chains follows, all from one sample in a study of identical twins. TCRdb reprocessed the 5' RACE reads via MiXCR and lists one record per CDR3 protein. The sample holds about 160,000 distinct CDR3 sequences, approximately 3.5% seen once. Source material: memory T cells sorted from blood. These receptors came from a man aged 18 to 30 in good health. Both conserved end residues are part of each CDR3. A D gene is named only where the DNA matches it firmly. The size field is filled for only some rows; it gives once, few, many or a size class.

J: TRBJ2-3
size: NA
V: TRBV7-2
length: 14
D: NA
CDR3: CASSLAHTTDTQYF
DNA: TGTGCCAGCAGCTTAGCCCATACCACAGATACGCAGTATTTT

J: TRBJ2-7
size: many
V: TRBV6-5
length: 14
D: TRBD1
CDR3: CASSYRDRTYEQYF
DNA: TGTGCCAGCAGCTATAGGGACAGAACCTACGAGCAGTACTTC

J: TRBJ2-1
size: many
V: TRBV20-1
length: 12
D: NA
CDR3: CSARDHNAEQFF
DNA: TGCAGTGCTAGAGATCATAACGCTGAGCAGTTCTTC

J: TRBJ2-2
size: many
V: TRBV12-3/TRBV12-4
length: 15
D: NA
CDR3: CASSFGGAGTGELFF
DNA: TGTGCCAGCAGTTTTGGCGGGGCGGGCACCGGGGAGCTGTTTTTT

J: TRBJ2-6
size: few
V: TRBV2
length: 18
D: NA
CDR3: CASSKVGQFLSGANVLIF
DNA: TGTGCCAGCAGTAAAGTTGGGCAGTTTCTCTCTGGGGCCAACGTCCTGATTTTC

J: TRBJ2-5
size: many
V: TRBV9
length: 14
D: NA
CDR3: CASSPQTTPETQYF
DNA: TGTGCCAGCAGCCCCCAGACTACTCCAGAGACCCAGTACTTC

J: TRBJ2-2
size: many
V: TRBV2
length: 13
D: NA
CDR3: CASSASHTGELFF
DNA: TGTGCCAGCAGTGCCTCCCACACCGGGGAGCTGTTTTTT

J: TRBJ1-5
size: many
V: TRBV7-9
length: 14
D: NA
CDR3: CASSLAGPNQPQHF
DNA: TGTGCCAGCAGCTTAGCAGGACCGAATCAGCCCCAGCATTTT

J: TRBJ2-3
size: many
V: TRBV6-2/TRBV6-3
length: 14
D: TRBD2
CDR3: CASSKAGGTDTQYF
DNA: TGTGCCAGCAGTAAAGCGGGGGGCACAGATACGCAGTATTTT

J: TRBJ1-5
size: many
V: TRBV6-1
length: 15
D: NA
CDR3: CASTPSPGSNQPQHF
DNA: TGTGCCAGCACGCCATCCCCCGGGAGCAATCAGCCCCAGCATTTT

J: TRBJ1-1
size: many
V: TRBV6-1
length: 14
D: NA
CDR3: CASSTGTPNTEAFF
DNA: TGTGCCAGCAGTACCGGGACACCGAACACTGAAGCTTTCTTT

J: TRBJ2-1
size: NA
V: TRBV30
length: 12
D: NA
CDR3: CACGAGLNGQFF
DNA: TGTGCCTGCGGTGCGGGTCTAAATGGGCAGTTCTTC